This T cell receptor (beta chain) was recovered during a study of identical twins. Overall study findings and caveats: Zero-insertion findings could be partly confounded by invariant cells (MAIT and iNKT cells).

Unique molecular identifiers were in the cDNA, with template-switch universal primer binding. Each CDR3 protein is one row after TCRdb ran MiXCR on the 5' RACE reads. The sample holds more than 1.5 million distinct CDR3 sequences, under 35% seen once. This CDR3 is built from 14 residues. As to this clonotype: The antigen is not known.

The sequenced material came from cord blood. The receptor was derived from a newborn girl in good health. The chain carries TRBV21-1 and TRBJ1-2. TRBV21-1 represents a pseudogene. CDR3 DNA sequence: TGTGCCAGCATCTCCCGAACCTATCGCCATGGCTACACCTTC. This codes for CASISRTYRHGYTF.